A single sample is the source of the 17 T cell receptor beta chains below, sequenced in a study of blood T cell repertoires in COVID-19. Method: immunoSEQ multiplex PCR; TCRdb's copy keeps in-frame clones and lacks some. The sample consists of more than 50,000 clones, 80% to 95% of them appearing once. The specimen sequenced was peripheral blood. The receptors stem from a man older than 75 with acute or convalescent COVID-19.

The rearrangement joins TRBV27 to TRBJ1-1, with D possibly TRBD1 on 6 matching bases. V was clipped by 3 bases and J by 4 bases, with 9 bases between them. Germline CDR1 MNHEY, CDR2 SMNVEV (reference sequence). The CDR3 runs to 13 residues. CDR3 DNA sequence: TGTGCCAGCAGTTTTCGGGGGGCCACTGAAGCTTTCTTT. Translated: CASSFRGATEAFF.

The chain combines TRBV6-1 with TRBJ2-2; possible D gene TRBD1, 6 bases. Germline loops: CDR1 MNHNS, CDR2 SASEGT. The CDR3 consists of 16 residues. Between the trimmed V and J ends, which lost 1 base and 5 bases, there was a span of 14 bases. The CDR3 region is CASSEGSGVYTGELFF. The CDR3 nucleotides are TGTGCCAGCAGTGAAGGTTCAGGGGTTTATACCGGGGAGCTGTTTTTT.

In DNA, the CDR3 is TGCAGCGTATACTCTGGGGCCAACGTCCTGACTTTC. It codes for CSVYSGANVLTF. The chain joins TRBV29-1 to TRBJ2-6; D unclear. Trimming shortened V by 6 bases and J by 0 bases, and 3 bases separated the two germline ends. Germline V gives CDR1 SQVTM, CDR2 ANQGSEA. The CDR3 totals 12 residues.

The rearrangement joins TRBV27 to TRBJ2-1; the D gene is possibly TRBD2 (6 bases). Per germline, CDR1 MNHEY and CDR2 SMNVEV (reference sequence). This CDR3 comprises 15 residues. The V end was cut by 4 bases, the J end by 5 bases, with 15 bases between. CDR3 DNA: TGTGCCAGCAGTTCCGTGGCGGGGCGGGACAATGAGCAGTTCTTC. It translates to CASSSVAGRDNEQFF.

The rearrangement joins TRBV3-1 (or the pseudogene TRBV3-2) to TRBJ2-1; D is perhaps TRBD2 (5 bases). CDR1 and CDR2 from the germline V gene are LGHDT and YNNKEL (reference sequence). The CDR3 loop spans 14 amino acids. V gave up 1 base and J gave up 9 bases, with 13 bases separating them. For the CDR3, the DNA is TGTGCCAGCAGCCAAGGGACTTTCAGCGGTGAGCAGTTCTTC. Amino acids: CASSQGTFSGEQFF.

V is TRBV6-6 and J is TRBJ2-1, with D tentatively TRBD2 (7 bases). The germline V and J ends were trimmed by 5 bases and 6 bases, with 17 bases remaining between them. The germline CDR1 and CDR2 sequences are MNHNY and SVGAGI (reference sequence). The CDR3 extends over 15 amino acids. CDR3 region: CASSPLGGASNEQFF. CDR3 coding DNA: TGTGCCAGCAGTCCCCTGGGGGGGGCGAGCAATGAGCAGTTCTTC.

This CDR3 is CASSPAPLRDNEQFF. The CDR3 nucleotides are TGTGCCAGCTCACCAGCACCCCTGAGGGACAATGAGCAGTTCTTC. The chain is built from TRBV18 and TRBJ2-1, with D possibly matching TRBD2 (5 bases). The CDR3 length is 15 residues. The V gene lost 2 bases and the J gene lost 5 bases, with 13 bases spanning the gap. Germline CDR1 is KGHSH and CDR2 is LQKENI.

The V call is TRBV6-5, the J call TRBJ1-6, with a possible D match to TRBD1 (6 bases). The CDR3 spans 15 residues. Trimming stripped 4 bases from V and 3 bases from J, with 10 bases between. CDR1 MNHEY and CDR2 SVGAGI come from the germline V gene. The DNA for the CDR3 is TGTGCCAGCAGTTCCGGACAGATCTATAATTCACCCCTCCACTTT. Translation: CASSSGQIYNSPLHF.

The chain recombines TRBV6-6 with TRBJ2-1, with D perhaps matching TRBD1 (7 bases). CDR3 length: 15 residues. Germline loops: CDR1 MNHNY, CDR2 SVGAGI (reference sequence). Deletions cut 6 bases from V and 1 base from J, with 13 bases between. The CDR3 DNA is TGTGCCAGCAGCTTGGGGGGACAGTCCTACAATGAGCAGTTCTTC. It encodes CASSLGGQSYNEQFF.

The chain has TRBV3-1 (or the pseudogene TRBV3-2) and TRBJ2-2; TRBD2 aligns across 8 bases. In germline, CDR1 is LGHDT, CDR2 YNNKEL (reference sequence). The CDR3 has 15 amino acids. V was pared by 4 bases and J by 1 base, with 2 bases of the junction left unmatched. CDR3 region: CASSPLAGNTGELFF. The CDR3 DNA sequence: TGTGCCAGCAGCCCCCTAGCGGGGAACACCGGGGAGCTGTTTTTT.

This clone was found once. CDR3 DNA sequence: TGTGCCAGCAGTTGGGGACCGGGACTAGCCTACGAGCAGTACTTC. Translating it yields CASSWGPGLAYEQYF. This chain connects TRBV6-2 or TRBV6-3 to TRBJ2-7, with TRBD2 matching over 8 bases. The CDR3 runs to 15 residues. Trimming at V came to 4 bases and at J to 2 bases, leaving 7 bases not matched to a gene. CDR1 and CDR2 from the germline V gene are MNHEY and SVGEGT.

The V and J genes are TRBV19 and TRBJ1-5; 9 nucleotides align to TRBD1. Trimming cost V 7 bases and J 4 bases; bases outside gene matches: 5. Per germline, CDR1 LNHDA and CDR2 SQIVND (reference sequence). The CDR3 sequence is 14 residues long. CDR3 region: CASIAGQGNQPQHF. Here the CDR3 DNA reads TGTGCCAGTATCGCGGGACAGGGTAATCAGCCCCAGCATTTT.

This chain connects TRBV4-1 to TRBJ2-1, with 9 bases lining up with TRBD1. CDR1 is MGHRA, CDR2 YSYEKL, per germline. V gave up 5 bases and J gave up 5 bases; unmatched junction bases: 4. This CDR3 is built from 14 residues. This CDR3 reads CASSFRDRDNEQFF. For the CDR3, the DNA is TGCGCCAGCAGCTTCCGGGACAGGGACAATGAGCAGTTCTTC.

This clone appeared a few times. The chain is built from TRBV5-5 and TRBJ2-3, with 7 bases that match TRBD2. With 0 bases clipped from V and 2 bases from J, the junction kept 6 bases outside the gene matches. The germline V gene has CDR1 SGHKS and CDR2 YYEKEE (reference sequence). This CDR3 contains 16 residues. The CDR3 loop is CASSLEASGHTDTQYF. CDR3 sequence (DNA): TGTGCCAGCAGCTTGGAGGCTAGCGGTCACACAGATACGCAGTATTTT.

This chain joins TRBV24-1 and TRBJ1-2, with 9 positions matching TRBD1. CDR3 length equals 14 residues. V gave up 4 bases and J gave up 7 bases; unmatched junction bases: 6. The germline V gene has CDR1 KGHDR and CDR2 SFDVKD. This chain's CDR3 is CATSEGDRERGYTF. In DNA form, the CDR3 reads TGTGCCACCAGTGAAGGGGACAGGGAACGTGGCTACACCTTC.

The chain links TRBV19 to TRBJ2-7, with TRBD2 as a possible D gene (5 bases). V was trimmed by 6 bases and J by 0 bases, leaving 12 bases between them. Germline CDR1 reads LNHDA; CDR2 reads SQIVND (reference sequence). The CDR3 totals 14 residues. CDR3 region: CASSRGQASYEQYF. The CDR3 bases are TGTGCCAGTAGCCGAGGGCAGGCCTCCTACGAGCAGTACTTC.

This chain links TRBV20-1 with TRBJ2-7; 7 nucleotides match TRBD2. CDR3 length equals 11 residues. Germline V CDR1 and CDR2: DFQATT, SNEGSKA (reference sequence). The junction had 7 bases not matched to a gene; V was cut back by 5 bases and J by 9 bases. The CDR3 sequence is CSALLPGGQYF. The CDR3 bases are TGCAGTGCTCTGTTACCGGGAGGGCAGTACTTC.